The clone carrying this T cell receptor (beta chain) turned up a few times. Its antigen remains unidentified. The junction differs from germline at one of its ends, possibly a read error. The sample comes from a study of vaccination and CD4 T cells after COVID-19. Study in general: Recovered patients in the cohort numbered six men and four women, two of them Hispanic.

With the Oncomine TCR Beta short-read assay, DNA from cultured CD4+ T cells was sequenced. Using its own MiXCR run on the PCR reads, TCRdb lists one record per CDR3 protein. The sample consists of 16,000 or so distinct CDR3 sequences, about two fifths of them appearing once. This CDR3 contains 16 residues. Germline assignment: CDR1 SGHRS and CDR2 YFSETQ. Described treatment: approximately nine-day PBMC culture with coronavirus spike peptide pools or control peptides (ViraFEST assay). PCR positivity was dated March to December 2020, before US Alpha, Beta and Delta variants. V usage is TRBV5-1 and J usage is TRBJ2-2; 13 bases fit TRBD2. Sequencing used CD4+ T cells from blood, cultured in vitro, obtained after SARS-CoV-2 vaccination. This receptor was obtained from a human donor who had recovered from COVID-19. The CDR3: CASSRLAGGNTGELFF. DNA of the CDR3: TGCGCCAGCTCAAGACTAGCGGGAGGAAACACCGGGGAGTTGTTTTTT.